The TCR beta chain described here comes from a study of regulatory T cells in long-lasting Graves disease (dated by TCRdb to 2020 to 2023). In the study overall: In the newly diagnosed Graves' disease group, patients had been taking antithyroid drugs for less than 3 months. Patients with persistent Graves' disease were compared with patients with newly diagnosed Graves' disease using TCR sequencing and RNA sequencing of peripheral blood. A total of about 33 samples underwent TCR sequencing, from roughly 13 patients with persistent Graves' disease and 20 patients with newly diagnosed Graves' disease. The study was conducted in China and was registered as a clinical trial.

Library generation was performed with multiplex PCR. Data came from an Illumina HiSeq 4000. CDR3 regions were amplified by Arm-PCR with iRepertoire HTBI primers to construct TCR beta libraries. Before sequencing, the PCR products underwent gel purification. The authors processed their data as follows. A total of around 66 TRBV and more than twelve TRBJ segments were identified across samples and were used for gene usage analysis of CDR3 amino acid clonotypes. COPE and FqMerger were used to merge filtered high-quality paired reads into contigs. BLAST was used to align contigs to the IMGT TRBV, TRBD and TRBJ reference genes, and CDR3 was defined following IMGT. Any clonotype with a frequency above 0.1% was classified as a highly expanded clone. Repertoire diversity was measured by Shannon entropy, and V-J evenness by the Gini coefficient. A clonotype found in more than one individual was treated as public. TCRdb passed the public sequencing reads through fastp at Q25 and MiXCR, retaining productive beta sequences. Rows with one shared CDR3 protein collapse into an entry with the most common genes and DNA. The V and J calls shown here were made by TCRdb, not taken from the authors' results. The table for this sample lists around 450,000 distinct CDR3 sequences; just under 15% of them were counted only once. About a sixth of the sample belongs to the ten largest clones.

The study at large found these results: The authors noted that the small sample size was a limitation that may lower accuracy. Preferential use of TRBV28, TRBJ1-2 and TRBJ2-5 was observed in persistent disease, whereas TRBV20-1 and TRBJ2-1 were favored in newly diagnosed disease. A larger number of public clonotypes was shared among persistent patients (approximately 2,600) than among newly diagnosed patients (more than 850). Compared with newly diagnosed patients, patients with persistent Graves' disease had lower TCR Shannon entropy and fewer highly expanded clones, which suggests clonal expansion. Only peripheral blood was studied, because thyroid tissue, the primary lesion, was inaccessible. Only the TCR beta chain was sequenced and analyzed.

On this clonotype: The antigen this receptor binds is unknown. No base quality information exists; no much larger clone differs at one position.

The cysteine opens and the phenylalanine closes a CDR3 of 11 amino acids. The kept DNA is CDR3 alone, 33 bases in frame from the first base. The germline V gene yields KGHDR for CDR1 and SFDVKD for CDR2. Trimming removed 4 bases from V and 7 bases from J, leaving 6 bases between the germline ends. The time point label on this specimen signifies: newly diagnosed GD, antithyroid drugs for less than 3 months. RNA was extracted from PBMCs in TRIzol for both TCR sequencing and RNA sequencing. Graves' disease was diagnosed according to American Thyroid Association guidelines. The patients came from an endocrinology department in Xi'an, China. From each patient, around 8.3 milliliters of peripheral blood was collected into an EDTA anticoagulant tube. Ficoll Paque Plus density gradient separation was used to isolate PBMCs, and no additional T cell sorting was done. An Agilent 2100 Bioanalyzer and agarose gel were used to check RNA quality, and a NanoDrop 2000 was used to measure RNA concentration.

The sample also formed part of further work on T cells in Graves' hyperthyroidism and ophthalmopathy. Per that second paper: Stable Graves' hyperthyroidism was defined as no progression to ophthalmopathy during 18 months of follow-up. Hyperthyroidism patients were aged 18 to 65 years and newly diagnosed, with disease duration of less than 2 months. Any patient with an uncontrolled infection, another autoimmune disease, pregnancy or lactation was excluded. Diagnoses relied on clinical symptoms, serum thyroxine and TRAb, thyroid ultrasound and orbital computed tomography. The first round of RT-PCR for the TCR CDR3 was performed with the HTBI primer set and the Qiagen OneStep RT-PCR kit. Most expanded thyroid clonotypes (frequency above 0.001) were also found in blood, which suggests that blood repertoires may mirror thyroid immune responses. In cross-validation, a model built on a 13 V-J signature told ophthalmopathy apart from stable hyperthyroidism with 87.88% sensitivity and around 84% specificity, and in testing the same model reached 80%/75%. In validation, progression to ophthalmopathy was predicted by the model with 65% to 71% sensitivity and around 76% specificity, a median of around 5.9 months before onset. To identify TCR V-J signatures that set the groups apart, the researchers used a discovery cohort of about a hundred patients, made up of under 50 with Graves' ophthalmopathy and 57 with stable Graves' hyperthyroidism. Prospective prediction of ophthalmopathy was tested in an independent validation cohort of approximately 19 hyperthyroidism patients and 15 to 17 patients who later progressed to ophthalmopathy. The roughly 100 discovery patients were randomly divided into training and test sets at a 7:3 ratio. The study also compared thyroid tissue and blood T-cell repertoires from about six Graves' hyperthyroidism patients. After sampling, hyperthyroidism patients received methimazole starting at 30 mg daily, and ophthalmopathy patients received high-dose intravenous methylprednisolone. Libraries were constructed in a second round of multiplex PCR, after which size selection and purification were carried out. Libraries were sequenced paired-end with 100 bp reads on an Illumina HiSeq2000. SOAPnuke was used to process the raw data, throwing out any read that contained adapters or uncalled bases, had a mean Phred below 15, or lacked an exact constant-primer or identifier match. High-quality paired reads were merged with COPE v1.2.5, and unique nucleotide sequences were defined as clonotypes. Clonotypes were aligned to IMGT TRBV, TRBD and TRBJ reference segments using MiTCR v1.1. The analysis was restricted to V-J combinations with a frequency above 0.0001, which together covered roughly 99% of the repertoires. The TCS score was defined as the ratio of F50 (clonal expansion) to E x V (chaos), calculated using BLOSUM62-based TCRdist between CDR3 peptides within each V-J. Welch's t-statistics and random forest reduced 500 to 650 V-J features to about 12, which were used in a naive Bayes classifier (R e1071). No statistical method was used to fix the sample size in advance, and group allocation was not hidden from the investigators. According to the paper, TCR Vbeta CDR3 sequencing was carried out on approximately 140 peripheral blood samples, which came from fewer than 50 ophthalmopathy, around 74 hyperthyroidism and roughly 17 progressor patients.

This TCR was sampled from a woman in her thirties with Graves disease. Donor details come from another sample of the same person, matched by shared clones. This specimen was peripheral blood mononuclear cells (PBMCs), taken at new diagnosis, from a patient treated with antithyroid drugs. The chain couples TRBV24-1 to TRBJ1-1; TRBD1 might be the D gene, on 5 matching bases. The bases are TGTGCCACCAGTGAAGGGGATGAAGCTTTCTTT. Its coded protein is CATSEGDEAFF.